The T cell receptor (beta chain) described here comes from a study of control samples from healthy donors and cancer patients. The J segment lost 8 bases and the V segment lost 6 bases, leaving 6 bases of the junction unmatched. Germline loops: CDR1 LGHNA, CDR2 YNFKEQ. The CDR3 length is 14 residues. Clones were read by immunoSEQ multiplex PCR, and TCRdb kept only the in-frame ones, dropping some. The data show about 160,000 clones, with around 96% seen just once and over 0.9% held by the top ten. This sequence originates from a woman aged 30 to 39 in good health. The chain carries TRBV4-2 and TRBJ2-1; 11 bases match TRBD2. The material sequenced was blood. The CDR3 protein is CASSSSGRLDEQFF. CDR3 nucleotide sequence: TGTGCCAGCAGTTCTAGCGGGAGGCTCGATGAGCAGTTCTTC.